Listed below are T cell receptor beta chains from one sample, sequenced in a study of lung T cells in sarcoidosis with Löfgren's syndrome. MiXCR was run by TCRdb on the reads, yielding one entry per CDR3 protein. The data hold approximately 20,000 distinct CDR3 sequences, with 20% to 25% observed a single time. The material sequenced was CD4+ T cells from bronchoalveolar lavage. The source of these receptors is a human donor with sarcoidosis (Löfgren's syndrome or another form), or a control subject (not recorded which). Each CDR3 is given without its conserved first and last residue. Each record gives: J gene, CDR3 length, V gene, CDR3 protein.

TRBJ2-5,13,TRBV5-4,ASSLAGRHKETQY
TRBJ1-2,12,TRBV7-2,ASSSPGQLDGYT
TRBJ2-1,13,TRBV5-1,ASSQGLAGVGEQF
TRBJ2-3,13,TRBV4-3,ASSQKWVRTDTQY
TRBJ1-1,12,TRBV7-3,ASSSQGVNTEAF
TRBJ2-2,14,TRBV6-1,ASSRGTSGNTGELF
TRBJ2-3,12,TRBV7-6,ASSLGLAEDTRY
TRBJ2-5,12,TRBV3-1,ASSQLAGVETQC
TRBJ2-5,12,TRBV20-1,SADLSGVQETQY
TRBJ2-1,10,TRBV29-1,SGRGESNEHF
TRBJ2-3,14,TRBV3-1,ASSPPRQGGTDTQY
TRBJ1-3,12,TRBV19,ASTRGPSGNTIY
TRBJ2-3,11,TRBV18,ASTPGFRDTQY
TRBJ2-4,15,TRBV28,ASSLREGAASKNIQY
TRBJ2-1,13,TRBV18,ASSPPIAGEPIQF
TRBJ2-7,13,TRBV7-2,ASSRSGSVAYEQY
TRBJ1-2,13,TRBV5-1,ASSLRAGANYGYT
TRBJ1-3,14,TRBV6-1,ASSRQGLTSGNTIY
TRBJ1-5,12,TRBV27,ASSSGGANQPQH
TRBJ2-3,12,TRBV7-2,ASNFLGGRDTQY
TRBJ1-2,11,TRBV6-6,ASSYTVADGYT
TRBJ1-1,16,TRBV6-1,ASPNRGRPYLGNTEAF